This T cell receptor beta chain was identified during a study of blood T cell repertoires in COVID-19. Overall study context: Whether acute or convalescent, the COVID-19 samples came from the United States, Italy and Spain.

This CDR3 region has 15 residues. Trimming took off 5 bases at V and 1 base at J, with 13 bases between the two ends. From germline, CDR1 is MNHEY and CDR2 SVGEGT. The data were produced by immunoSEQ multiplex PCR, yet TCRdb's version contains in-frame clones alone and is incomplete. The sample lists 150,000 or so clones; around 81% were seen once. Sequencing used peripheral blood. This chain joins TRBV6-2 or TRBV6-3 and TRBJ2-3; a weak D match, TRBD1 (5 bases). The sequence was obtained from a woman aged 55-70 years with acute or convalescent COVID-19. The CDR3 nucleotides are TGTGCCAGCAGTACCCCAGGGCGAGGCACAGATACGCAGTATTTT. Encoded protein: CASSTPGRGTDTQYF.